This T cell receptor beta chain comes out of a study of T cells in Graves' hyperthyroidism and ophthalmopathy. Study-level findings and limits: In the blood, most expanded thyroid clonotypes above 0.001 appeared as well.

Worth noting for this clonotype: Its antigen is undetermined.

Using RNA transcripts as the source, TCR beta CDR3 regions were amplified. Initially, a first-round RT-PCR of the TCR CDR3 employed the HTBI primer set. One entry per CDR3 protein results from TCRdb running MiXCR on the multiplex PCR reads. The sample consists of 350,000 to 400,000 distinct CDR3 sequences, around 14% of them appearing once. The material sequenced was blood. The sequence was collected from a woman aged 25 to 39 with Graves' hyperthyroidism.

This CDR3 reads CSVRGQTNYGYTF. The CDR3 region has the DNA TGCAGCGTTCGGGGACAGACCAACTATGGCTACACCTTC. The chain joins TRBV29-1 to TRBJ1-2; TRBD1 matches at 7 bases. The CDR3 loop spans 13 amino acids. With V trimmed by 5 bases and J by 2 bases, 5 bases remained unmatched. Germline V gene sequence: CDR1 SQVTM, CDR2 ANQGSEA.